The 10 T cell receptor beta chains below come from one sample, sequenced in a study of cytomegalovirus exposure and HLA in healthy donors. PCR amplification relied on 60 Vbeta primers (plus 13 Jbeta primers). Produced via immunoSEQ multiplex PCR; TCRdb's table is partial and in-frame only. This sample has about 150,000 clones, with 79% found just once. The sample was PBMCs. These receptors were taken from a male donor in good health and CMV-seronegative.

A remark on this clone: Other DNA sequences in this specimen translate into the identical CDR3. CDR3 DNA: TGTGCCAGCAGCCCAAGGGGGCCAGATACGCAGTATTTT. Translation gives CASSPRGPDTQYF. The chain carries TRBV7-9 and TRBJ2-3, with 7 bases identical to TRBD1. Germline V lookup: CDR1 SEHNR, CDR2 FQNEAQ (reference sequence). There are 13 residues in the CDR3. V lost 5 bases to trimming and J lost 4 bases; unmatched junction nucleotides: 3.

The CDR3: CASSYTQGYEQYF. CDR3 DNA: TGTGCCAGCAGCTATACACAGGGCTACGAGCAGTACTTC. The chain carries TRBV9 and TRBJ2-7, with D possibly matching TRBD1 (6 bases). With 4 bases removed from V and 3 bases from J, the gap between germline ends came to 11 bases. Looked up from germline, CDR1 is SGDLS and CDR2 is YYNGEE. The CDR3 extends over 13 amino acids.

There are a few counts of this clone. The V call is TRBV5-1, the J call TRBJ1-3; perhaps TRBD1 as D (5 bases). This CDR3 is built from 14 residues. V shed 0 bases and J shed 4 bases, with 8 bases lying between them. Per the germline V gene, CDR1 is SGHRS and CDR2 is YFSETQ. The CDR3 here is CASSLEGYGNTIYF. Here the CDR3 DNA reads TGCGCCAGCAGCTTGGAGGGGTACGGAAACACCATATATTTT.

CDR3 nucleotides: TGTGCCAGCAGTTACTACAGGGCGGAGGAGCAGTACTTC. It specifies CASSYYRAEEQYF. This chain joins TRBV6-6 and TRBJ2-5; weak D call: TRBD1 (6 bases). This CDR3 is 13 amino acids long. CDR1 is MNHNY, CDR2 SVGAGI, per germline (reference sequence). Trimming took 1 base from V and 11 from J, leaving 14 bases between them.

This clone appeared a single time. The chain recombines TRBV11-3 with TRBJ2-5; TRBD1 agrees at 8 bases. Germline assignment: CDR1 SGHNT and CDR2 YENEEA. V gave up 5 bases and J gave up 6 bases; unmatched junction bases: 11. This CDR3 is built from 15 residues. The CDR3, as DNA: TGTGCCAGCAGCCTATCCAACGACAGGGGCCAGACCCAGTACTTC. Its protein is CASSLSNDRGQTQYF.

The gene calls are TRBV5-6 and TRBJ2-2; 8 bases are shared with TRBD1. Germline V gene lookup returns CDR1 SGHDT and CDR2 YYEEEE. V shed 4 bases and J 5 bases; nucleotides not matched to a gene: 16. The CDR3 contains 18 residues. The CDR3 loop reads CASSTWTGPSGWTGELFF. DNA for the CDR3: TGTGCCAGCAGCACCTGGACAGGGCCTTCTGGATGGACCGGGGAGCTGTTTTTT.

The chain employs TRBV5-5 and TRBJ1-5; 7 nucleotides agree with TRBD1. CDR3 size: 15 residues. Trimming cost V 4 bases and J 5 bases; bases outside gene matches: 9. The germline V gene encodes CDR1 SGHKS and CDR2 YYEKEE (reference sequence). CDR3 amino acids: CASSGQGVTHQPQHF. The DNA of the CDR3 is TGTGCCAGCAGCGGGCAGGGGGTCACACATCAGCCCCAGCATTTT.

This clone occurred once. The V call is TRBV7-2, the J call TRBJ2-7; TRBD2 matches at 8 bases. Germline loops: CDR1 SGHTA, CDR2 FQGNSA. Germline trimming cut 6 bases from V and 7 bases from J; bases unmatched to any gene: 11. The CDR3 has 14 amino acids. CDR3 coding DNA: TGTGCCAGCAGAGCTCGCGGGGGGAGCGAGGAGCAGTACTTC. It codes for CASRARGGSEEQYF.

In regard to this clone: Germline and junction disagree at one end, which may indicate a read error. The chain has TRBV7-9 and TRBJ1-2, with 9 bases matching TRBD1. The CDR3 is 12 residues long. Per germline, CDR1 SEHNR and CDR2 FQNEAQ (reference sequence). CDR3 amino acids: CSSRTGEEDYTF. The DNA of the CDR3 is TGTTCCAGCAGGACAGGGGAAGAGGACTACACCTTC.

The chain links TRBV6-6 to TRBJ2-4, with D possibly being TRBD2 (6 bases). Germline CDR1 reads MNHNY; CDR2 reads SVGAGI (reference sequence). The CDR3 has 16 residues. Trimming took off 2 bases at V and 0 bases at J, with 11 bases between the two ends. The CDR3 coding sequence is TGTGCCAGCAGTTACGGGGAGGTGCTAGCCAAAAACATTCAGTACTTC. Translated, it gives CASSYGEVLAKNIQYF.